The clone carrying this T cell receptor (beta chain) has at least ten counts. Its antigen is unidentified. Time point in this sample: patch test 2, 6 weeks after DPC sensitization. Documented treatment: therapeutic diphenylcyclopropenone sensitization with weekly scalp DPC. This CDR3 is built from 13 residues. The V end was cut by 7 bases, the J end by 0 bases, with 9 bases between. The sample belongs to a study of human T cells and chemical hapten exposure. Original methodology: Ranging from about 20,000 to 700,000, TCR counts per sample had a median value of approximately 95,000. A single record per CDR3 protein comes from TCRdb applying MiXCR to the RACE reads. TCRdb, rather than the study authors, made the V and J calls. The sample records 42,000 or so distinct CDR3 sequences, 8% to 9% being singletons. Study outcomes and limitations: No change in TCRs above 1 in 1000 frequency was produced by DPC sensitization.

The material was whole blood, obtained in connection with sensitization to the hapten diphenylcyclopropenone (DPC). The TCR comes from a woman in her forties with alopecia areata. Some clones in this sample may be carry-over from other donors' samples. V gene TRBV12-3 or TRBV12-4 combines with J gene TRBJ1-1; no definite D call. The CDR3 loop is CASTRNVNTEAFF. The CDR3, as DNA: TGTGCCAGCACCCGCAATGTGAACACTGAAGCTTTCTTT.